This TCR beta chain was retrieved from a study of T-cell memory formation after mild COVID-19 (dated by TCRdb to the early 2020s). Regarding the research as a whole: TCR sequence clusters from the two donors were largely donor specific. Longitudinal TCRalpha and TCRbeta repertoire sequencing tracked T-cell clones expanding and contracting after mild COVID-19 in two donors. Two young, previously healthy adult volunteers made up the cohort, one male and one female.

In the germline V gene (reference sequence), CDR1 corresponds to LNHNV and CDR2 to YYDKDF. Counted from cysteine to phenylalanine, this CDR3 has 14 amino acids. Only CDR3 DNA remains: 42 bases, in frame from the first base. V ends up 3 bases short and J 6 bases short, with an unmatched junction base count of 4. The instrument was an Illumina NovaSeq 6000. TCRalpha and TCRbeta cDNA libraries were built by 5'RACE with constant-segment primers, adding sample barcodes and unique molecular identifiers. Trizol reagent was used to extract RNA from every sample. Libraries were amplified in two PCR steps, with a second sample barcode and Illumina TruSeq adapters added in the second step. Sequencing of libraries was performed on an Illumina NovaSeq with 2 x 150 bp paired-end reads. The study's own analysis went as follows. With migec v1.2.7, reads were demultiplexed and then collapsed into UMI-guided consensus sequences. Using mixcr v2.1.11, UMI consensuses were aligned to TRA and TRB V and J templates and then assembled into clonotypes. A clonotype was counted as expanded or contracted only if both edgeR and NoisET called the change significant, with noise models trained on biological replicates. For edgeR calls, the thresholds were a false discovery rate-adjusted p below 0.01 and a log2 fold-change of 1. As an exploratory analysis of dynamics, PCA with hierarchical clustering was applied to max-normalized trajectories of the 1000 most abundant clonotypes. The CD4 or CD8 phenotype of responding clones was assigned using the separately sequenced CD4+ and CD8+ repertoires. TCRdb itself trimmed the public reads at Q25 with fastp, ran MiXCR and retained productive beta chains. Each record represents a unique CDR3 protein, reported with the most common genes and DNA among its rows. Here the V and J calls rest on TCRdb's processing, not on the authors' analysis. The sample table records approximately 270,000 distinct CDR3 sequences; about 16% of these occur just once. About 23% of the sample is taken by the ten largest.

Ficoll-Paque density gradient centrifugation was the method used to isolate PBMCs. In its sample, this clonotype was seen a few times. No antigen is known for it. The sample holds no much larger clone one base away, and base qualities are not on file. Overall results and qualifications from the work: Contracting CD4+ clones were located mainly in the CM and EM memory subsets, whereas CD8+ clones were found to be enriched in EMRA. Only two mild cases were covered by the study, and larger cohorts that include severe cases with pre-infection samples were considered necessary. SARS-CoV-2 specificity of the second-wave clones peaking on day 37 was not confirmed. Some responding clones were detected in pre-infection memory, which suggested that pre-existing cross-reactive memory T cells had joined the SARS-CoV-2 response. Balanced CD4/CD8 phenotypes were observed for clones contracting from day 15 to 85, whereas a bias towards CD4+ was observed for a second wave of clones expanding from day 15 to 37.

Material for sequencing was PBMCs or a T cell subset sorted from them (not recorded which). The rearrangement combines TRBV15 with TRBJ1-2; TRBD1 lines up with 10 middle nucleotides. The sequence was collected from a man aged 18 to 30 who had mild COVID-19 (a few samples of this study predate the infection). The sample titles of this study are shuffled in the database, so cell type and time point are left out; the donor was told from shared clones. The CDR3 corresponds to CATSRRDRGNGYTF. The sequenced DNA: TGTGCCACCAGCAGGAGGGACAGGGGAAATGGCTACACCTTC.